This T cell receptor (beta chain) was captured by sequencing in a study of Ad26.COV2.S vaccination and SARS-CoV-2 variants. Here immunoSEQ multiplex PCR was the method, and the copy in TCRdb shows in-frame clones only, minus some. Of more than 300,000 clones in the sample, around four fifths are singletons; the top ten hold approximately 2.1%. The germline V gene has CDR1 MDHEN and CDR2 SYDVKM. The CDR3 extends over 15 amino acids. The ends were cut back, 3 bases at V and 3 bases at J, with 12 bases in the middle. The treatment denotes: around 19 received Ad26.COV2.S at low or high dose, single or two shots; five or six received placebo; per-sample allocation not given. Sample collection was performed on day 63 after the first vaccine or placebo injection.

The sequencing used peripheral blood, collected in a trial of Ad26.COV2.S vaccine versus placebo. The clonotype comes from a person aged 18-60 years who received the Ad26.COV2.S COVID-19 vaccine or a placebo. The rearrangement links TRBV28 to TRBJ1-5; perhaps TRBD1 as D (5 bases). The CDR3: CASSLWDGTNQPQHF. CDR3 nucleotide sequence: TGTGCCAGCAGTTTGTGGGACGGTACCAATCAGCCCCAGCATTTT.